These T cell receptor beta chains were read from a single sample in a study of blood T cells in healthy people across ages. A single record per CDR3 protein comes from TCRdb applying MiXCR to the 5' RACE reads. Of about 1 million distinct CDR3 sequences in the sample, around 45% were seen once. Source material: blood. The receptor source for this set is a woman aged 55-70 years in good health. Both conserved end residues are part of each CDR3. Each record gives: clone size, J gene, V gene, D gene, CDR3 protein, CDR3 DNA. A D gene is named only where the DNA matches it firmly. Only part of the rows carry a size: once, few, many, or a class if the clone is expanded.

. | TRBJ2-5 | TRBV11-2 | TRBD2 | CASSLGGLLKETQYF | TGTGCCAGCAGCTTAGGGGGACTATTGAAAGAGACCCAGTACTTC
once | TRBJ2-1 | TRBV18 | . | CASSPADHNEQFF | TGTGCCAGCTCACCAGCGGACCACAATGAGCAGTTCTTC
. | TRBJ2-7 | TRBV30 | . | CAWSDSRYYDEQYF | TGTGCCTGGAGTGACAGCAGATACTACGACGAGCAGTACTTC
. | TRBJ2-3 | TRBV6-5 | . | CASSKTRPSDTQYF | TGTGCCAGCAGTAAGACTAGACCTTCAGATACGCAGTATTTT
few | TRBJ2-7 | TRBV28 | . | CATCTIYEQYF | TGTGCTACCTGTACAATCTACGAGCAGTACTTC
. | TRBJ2-1 | TRBV7-9 | . | CASSPKEDIYNEQFF | TGTGCCAGCAGCCCTAAAGAAGATATCTACAATGAGCAGTTCTTC
few | TRBJ1-1 | TRBV29-1 | . | CSVNRAGTEAFF | TGCAGCGTTAACAGGGCGGGCACTGAAGCTTTCTTT
. | TRBJ2-3 | TRBV7-9 | . | CASSLEGWISDTQYF | TGTGCCAGCAGCTTAGAGGGGTGGATTTCAGATACGCAGTATTTT
. | TRBJ1-5 | TRBV12-3/TRBV12-4 | . | CASSSPGQGGPGGQPQHF | TGTGCCAGCAGTTCCCCTGGACAAGGAGGGCCAGGAGGGCAGCCCCAGCATTTT
. | TRBJ2-1 | TRBV6-5 | . | CASHRDIYGGEQFF | TGTGCCAGCCACAGGGATATTTACGGGGGTGAGCAGTTCTTC
. | TRBJ1-1 | TRBV7-9 | TRBD1 | CASRDDRGLGTEAFF | TGTGCCAGCAGGGATGACAGGGGTTTGGGCACTGAAGCTTTCTTT
. | TRBJ2-5 | TRBV11-2 | . | CASSTRGTQYF | TGTGCCAGCAGCACCCGCGGGACCCAGTACTTC
. | TRBJ2-1 | TRBV15 | . | CATSRGIEGLNEQFF | TGTGCCACCAGCAGAGGTATTGAAGGGCTGAATGAGCAGTTCTTC
. | TRBJ1-2 | TRBV29-1 | TRBD1 | CSVEGTGGHYGYTF | TGCAGCGTTGAAGGGACAGGGGGCCACTATGGCTACACCTTC
. | TRBJ2-7 | TRBV7-9 | TRBD2 | CASSQVGGGIYEQYF | TGTGCCAGCAGCCAAGTGGGGGGAGGGATTTACGAGCAGTACTTC
. | TRBJ2-4 | TRBV4-1 | TRBD1 | CASSQEGQGATIQYF | TGCGCCAGCAGCCAAGAAGGGCAGGGGGCAACCATTCAGTACTTC
few | TRBJ2-5 | TRBV6-1 | TRBD2 | CASSVLTSGSLETQYF | TGTGCCAGCAGTGTCCTAACTAGCGGGAGTTTGGAGACCCAGTACTTC
. | TRBJ2-7 | TRBV7-9 | . | CASRKLSYEQYF | TGTGCCAGCAGGAAACTCTCCTACGAGCAGTACTTC
few | TRBJ2-2 | TRBV6-1 | . | CASRGRNTGELFF | TGTGCCAGCAGGGGCAGGAACACCGGGGAGCTGTTTTTT
. | TRBJ1-5 | TRBV3-1 | . | CASSQGLLSQHF | TGTGCCAGCAGCCAAGGGTTACTTTCCCAGCATTTT
. | TRBJ2-4 | TRBV9 | . | CASSLGSENIQYF | TGTGCCAGCAGCCTTGGGAGCGAAAACATTCAGTACTTC
. | TRBJ1-2 | TRBV29-1 | . | CSVEETVPPDGYTF | TGCAGCGTTGAAGAGACGGTGCCGCCGGATGGCTACACCTTC
few | TRBJ2-1 | TRBV4-1 | TRBD2 | CASTLKGTSAQGGYNEQFF | TGCGCCAGCACCCTAAAGGGGACTAGCGCCCAAGGGGGGTACAATGAGCAGTTCTTC
few | TRBJ2-7 | TRBV4-1 | TRBD2 | CASSPETSGKSSYEQYF | TGCGCCAGCAGCCCCGAAACTAGCGGGAAAAGCTCCTACGAGCAGTACTTC
few | TRBJ1-5 | TRBV11-2 | TRBD1 | CASSFDGQGGQPQHF | TGTGCCAGCAGCTTCGACGGACAGGGTGGTCAGCCCCAGCATTTT
once | TRBJ1-2 | TRBV6-2/TRBV6-3 | . | CASSYSINNYGYTF | TGTGCCAGCAGTTACTCGATTAATAACTATGGCTACACCTTC
few | TRBJ2-1 | TRBV12-3/TRBV12-4 | TRBD1 | CASSLGTGGIYNEQFF | TGTGCCAGCAGTCTCGGGACAGGGGGCATTTACAATGAGCAGTTCTTC
. | TRBJ2-3 | TRBV20-1 | TRBD1 | CSANPTGAPTDTQYF | TGCAGTGCGAATCCAACAGGGGCCCCCACAGATACGCAGTATTTT
few | TRBJ2-7 | TRBV20-1 | . | CSASQGDHEQYF | TGCAGTGCTAGTCAGGGAGACCACGAGCAGTACTTC
. | TRBJ1-1 | TRBV27 | . | CASSLSREMNTEAFF | TGTGCCAGCAGTTTATCGCGGGAGATGAACACTGAAGCTTTCTTT
. | TRBJ2-3 | TRBV7-9 | . | CASNRGIGADTQYF | TGTGCCAGCAACCGCGGGATTGGTGCAGATACGCAGTATTTT
. | TRBJ2-1 | TRBV27 | TRBD2 | CASTLPGGEKQFF | TGTGCCAGCACCCTGCCCGGGGGGGAGAAGCAGTTCTTC
once | TRBJ2-1 | TRBV14 | TRBD1 | CASSQKRGAGGTGYNEQFF | TGTGCCAGCAGCCAAAAAAGGGGGGCCGGAGGGACAGGCTACAATGAGCAGTTCTTC
many | TRBJ2-1 | TRBV27 | TRBD2 | CASSGGGSYNEQFF | TGTGCCAGCAGCGGGGGGGGCTCCTACAATGAGCAGTTCTTC
few | TRBJ2-7 | TRBV29-1 | TRBD2 | CSVERELGISEQYF | TGCAGCGTTGAGCGGGAGCTAGGTATAAGTGAGCAGTACTTC
. | TRBJ1-6 | TRBV4-2 | TRBD1 | CASSQWTGNSPLHF | TGTGCCAGCAGCCAATGGACAGGGAATTCACCCCTCCACTTT
. | TRBJ2-1 | TRBV7-9 | TRBD2 | CASSLVGTKNNEQFF | TGTGCCAGCAGCCTGGTAGGGACTAAAAACAATGAGCAGTTCTTC
. | TRBJ2-7 | TRBV2 | . | CASSDASPYEQYF | TGTGCCAGCAGTGATGCCTCCCCCTACGAGCAGTACTTC
. | TRBJ2-7 | TRBV5-4 | . | CASSLGISDEQYF | TGTGCCAGCAGCTTGGGAATAAGCGATGAGCAGTACTTC
few | TRBJ2-5 | TRBV11-2 | TRBD2 | CASSLRTSGSGQETQYF | TGTGCCAGCAGCTTAAGGACTAGCGGGAGCGGACAAGAGACCCAGTACTTC
. | TRBJ2-5 | TRBV20-1 | TRBD2 | CSAPLAGVQETQYF | TGCAGTGCACCTCTAGCGGGAGTTCAAGAGACCCAGTACTTC
few | TRBJ1-6 | TRBV15 | . | CATSVSEGYNSPLHF | TGTGCCACCAGCGTGAGTGAGGGGTATAATTCACCCCTCCACTTT
. | TRBJ1-1 | TRBV14 | . | CASSLNTGNTEAFF | TGTGCCAGCAGCCTAAATACCGGGAACACTGAAGCTTTCTTT
few | TRBJ2-7 | TRBV2 | . | CASTQDDYEQYF | TGTGCCAGCACCCAGGACGACTACGAGCAGTACTTC
few | TRBJ2-7 | TRBV9 | . | CASSVHLGGWNEQYF | TGTGCCAGCAGCGTACATCTGGGGGGTTGGAACGAGCAGTACTTC
few | TRBJ1-5 | TRBV3-1 | . | CASSQMAGNQPQHF | TGTGCCAGCAGCCAAATGGCCGGTAATCAGCCCCAGCATTTT
. | TRBJ2-3 | TRBV12-3/TRBV12-4 | TRBD2 | CASRSRAGVDTQYF | TGTGCCAGTCGTAGCCGAGCGGGAGTAGATACGCAGTATTTT
few | TRBJ1-2 | TRBV12-3/TRBV12-4 | . | CASILDRGGYTF | TGTGCCAGCATCCTGGACAGAGGGGGCTACACCTTC
few | TRBJ2-7 | TRBV11-3 | . | CASSLSGEYEQYF | TGTGCCAGCAGCTTATCGGGGGAGTACGAGCAGTACTTC
few | TRBJ2-6 | TRBV20-1 | TRBD2 | CSARDGLATSGANVLTF | TGCAGTGCTAGAGACGGACTAGCGACCTCTGGGGCCAACGTCCTGACTTTC
. | TRBJ2-7 | TRBV6-2/TRBV6-3 | TRBD2 | CASTLTSGVYEQYF | TGTGCCAGCACCCTGACTAGCGGGGTCTACGAGCAGTACTTC
. | TRBJ2-3 | TRBV6-2/TRBV6-3 | TRBD1 | CASSWDSKNTDTQYF | TGTGCCAGCAGTTGGGACAGCAAGAACACAGATACGCAGTATTTT
. | TRBJ2-7 | TRBV6-1 | TRBD2 | CASSGLAGVNPGEQYF | TGTGCCAGCAGTGGGCTAGCGGGAGTTAATCCTGGTGAGCAGTACTTC
. | TRBJ2-3 | TRBV6-1 | . | CASTQRSPGRTDTQYF | TGTGCCAGCACCCAGCGGTCTCCGGGTAGAACAGATACGCAGTATTTT
few | TRBJ1-4 | TRBV4-1 | . | CASSQDGTNEKLFF | TGCGCCAGCAGCCAGGACGGAACTAATGAAAAACTGTTTTTT